This TCR beta chain derives from a study of radiation and T cells in renal cell carcinoma. General study points: Top tumor clonotypes rose in blood 2 weeks post-radiation, then contracted.

TCRdb keeps only in-frame clones here, not all; method: immunoSEQ multiplex PCR. The sample shows some 31,000 clones, roughly 80% of them seen only once. The V and J ends lost 0 bases and 1 base, in that order; junction bases with no gene match: 6. The germline CDR1 and CDR2 sequences are SGHDT and YYEEEE. The CDR3 runs 17 residues. Stated time point: blood 4 weeks post-SBRT, at nephrectomy. Treatment here: 15 Gy SBRT to primary tumor, nephrectomy 4 weeks later. The tumor was a clear cell renal cell carcinoma. A word on this clone: The antigen is undetermined.

The rearrangement uses TRBV5-6 and TRBJ2-4; 8 bases align to TRBD1. The sequence derives from a man in his 60s with renal cell carcinoma. This specimen consisted of blood, obtained from a patient whose treatment included radiotherapy and nephrectomy. CDR3 in DNA: TGTGCCAGCAGCTTGGGGACAGGGAGCTGGGCCAAAAACATTCAGTACTTC. It is translated as CASSLGTGSWAKNIQYF.